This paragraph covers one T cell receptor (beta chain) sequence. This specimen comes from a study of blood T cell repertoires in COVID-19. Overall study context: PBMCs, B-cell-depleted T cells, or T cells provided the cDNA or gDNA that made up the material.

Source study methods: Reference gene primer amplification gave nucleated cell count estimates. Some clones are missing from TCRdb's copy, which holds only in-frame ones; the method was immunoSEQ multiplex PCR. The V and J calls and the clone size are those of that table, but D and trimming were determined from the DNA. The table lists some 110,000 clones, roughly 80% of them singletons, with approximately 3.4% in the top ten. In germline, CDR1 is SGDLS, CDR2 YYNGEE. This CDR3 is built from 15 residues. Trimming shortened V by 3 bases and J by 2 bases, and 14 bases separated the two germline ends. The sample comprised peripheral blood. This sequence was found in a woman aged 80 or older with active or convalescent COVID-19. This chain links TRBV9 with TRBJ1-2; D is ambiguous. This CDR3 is CASSAANWANYGYTF. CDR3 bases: TGTGCCAGCAGCGCGGCCAATTGGGCGAACTATGGCTACACCTTC. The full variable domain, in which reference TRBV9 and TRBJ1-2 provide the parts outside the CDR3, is DSGVTQTPKHLITATGQRVTLRCSPRSGDLSVYWYQQSLDQGLQFLIQYYNGEERAKGNILERFSAQQFPDLHSELNLSSLELGDSALYFCASSAANWANYGYTFGSGTRLTVV.